This entry lists 6 T cell receptor beta chains sequenced from one sample in a study of blood T cells in healthy people across ages. The use of a sample-barcoded 5' primer and a J-beta primer mix characterized a second PCR of roughly 7 to 11 cycles. TCRdb processed the 5' RACE reads anew with MiXCR; each CDR3 protein has one entry. This sample has approximately 820,000 distinct CDR3 sequences, with under 45% found just once. Sequencing used blood. These TCRs come from a man aged 55 to 70 in good health.

This clonotype was recorded a few times. The CDR3 is CASSPPGTPAYEQYF. The CDR3 region has the DNA TGTGCCAGCAGCCCTCCCGGGACGCCCGCCTACGAGCAGTACTTC. The chain couples TRBV14 to TRBJ2-7, with D perhaps given as TRBD1 or TRBD2 (5 bases each). The V end lost 4 bases, the J end lost 2 bases, and 15 bases lay between the germline ends. CDR1 and CDR2 (germline): SGHDN, FVKESK. The CDR3 is made up of 15 amino acids.

The chain links TRBV12-3 or TRBV12-4 to TRBJ2-4; D might be TRBD2 (5 bases). Deletions cut 2 bases from V and 13 bases from J, with 9 bases between. The CDR3 covers 11 residues. For the CDR3, the DNA is TGTGCCAGCAGTTTATCTTGGGAGCAGTACTTC. As protein: CASSLSWEQYF.

This clonotype was seen a single time. The chain is built from TRBV2 and TRBJ1-5; 8 bases map to TRBD1. CDR1 is SNHLY, CDR2 FYNNEI, per germline. V trimming: 5 bases; J trimming: 1 base; junction bases outside the gene matches: 7. CDR3 size: 16 residues. Here the CDR3 DNA reads TGTGCCAGCAGTAGGACAGGGAGGGAAAGCAATCAGCCCCAGCATTTT. This sequence encodes CASSRTGRESNQPQHF.

V and J are TRBV19 and TRBJ2-5, with TRBD2 matching over 8 bases. J gave up 11 bases and V 1 base, and 12 bases lay outside the gene matches. Per germline, CDR1 LNHDA and CDR2 SQIVND (reference sequence). The CDR3 has 15 amino acids. The CDR3 loop reads CASSIARGGLDEQYF. CDR3 bases: TGTGCCAGTAGTATAGCCCGGGGGGGCCTCGATGAGCAGTACTTC.

V usage is TRBV6-1 and J usage is TRBJ2-1, with D perhaps given as TRBD1 or TRBD2 (5 bases each). The CDR3 contains 15 residues. The V and J ends lost 1 base and 8 bases respectively, with 15 bases between them. CDR1 MNHNS and CDR2 SASEGT come from the germline V gene. CDR3 bases: TGTGCCAGCAGTGAAGGGGGGTCAATTAGGGATGAGCAGTTCTTC. The encoded protein is CASSEGGSIRDEQFF.

This clonotype was seen more than once but under ten times. This chain links TRBV5-1 with TRBJ1-2; D is ambiguous. Trimming removed 0 bases at V and 8 bases at J, with 8 bases between. Germline lookup yields CDR1 SGHRS and CDR2 YFSETQ. The CDR3 sequence is 12 residues long. The CDR3 nucleotides are TGCGCCAGCAGCTTGGATCAGGCCGGCTACACCTTC. Its protein product is CASSLDQAGYTF.